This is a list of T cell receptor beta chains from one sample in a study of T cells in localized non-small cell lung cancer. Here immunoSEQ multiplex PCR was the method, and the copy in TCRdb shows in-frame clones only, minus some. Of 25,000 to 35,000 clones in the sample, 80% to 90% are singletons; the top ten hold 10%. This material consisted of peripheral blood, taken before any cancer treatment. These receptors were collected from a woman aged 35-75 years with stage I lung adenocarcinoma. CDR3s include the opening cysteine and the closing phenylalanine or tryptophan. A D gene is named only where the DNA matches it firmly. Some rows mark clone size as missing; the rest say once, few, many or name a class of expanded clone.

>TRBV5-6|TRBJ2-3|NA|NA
TGTGCCAGCAGCTTGGTTCGGGGGATGACAGATACGCAGTATTTT
CASSLVRGMTDTQYF
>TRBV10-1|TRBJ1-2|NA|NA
TGCGCCAGCAGCCAAAAGATGGAGTCATCCGGGAATGGCTACACCTTC
CASSQKMESSGNGYTF
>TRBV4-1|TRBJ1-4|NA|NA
TGCGCCAGCAGCCAAGACTGGGGCAGTCGAGAAAAACTGTTTTTT
CASSQDWGSREKLFF
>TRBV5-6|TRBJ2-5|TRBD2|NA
TGTGCCAGCAGCTTGAGGAGTAGCGGGAGAGGCACAGAGACCCAGTACTTC
CASSLRSSGRGTETQYF
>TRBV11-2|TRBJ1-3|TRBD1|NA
TGTGCCAGCAGCCAGACAGGGATTGGAAACACCATATATTTT
CASSQTGIGNTIYF
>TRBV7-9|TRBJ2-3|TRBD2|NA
TGTGCCAGCAGCAGGACTAGTTACACAGATACGCAGTATTTT
CASSRTSYTDTQYF
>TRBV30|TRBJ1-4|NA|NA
TGTGCCTGGAGTGTGAGCCGGGCGGGCGAAAAACTGTTTTTT
CAWSVSRAGEKLFF
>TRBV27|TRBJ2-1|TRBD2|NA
TGTGCCAGCAGGGTTAGCGGGAGGAACAAGGATGAGCAGTTCTTC
CASRVSGRNKDEQFF
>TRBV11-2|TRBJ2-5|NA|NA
TGTGCCAGCAAAACCCTGGGGGGAGTGGAGACCCAGTACTTC
CASKTLGGVETQYF
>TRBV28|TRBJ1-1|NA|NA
TGTGCCAGCAGGCGCGGGATGAACACTGAAGCTTTCTTT
CASRRGMNTEAFF
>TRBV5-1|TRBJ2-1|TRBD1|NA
TGCGCCAGCAGCTTGCTGGGCAGGGGGCCCACCAATGAGCAGTTCTTC
CASSLLGRGPTNEQFF
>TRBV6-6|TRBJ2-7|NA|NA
TGTGCCAGCAGCAGGAGGGGGCTCGAGCAGTACTTC
CASSRRGLEQYF
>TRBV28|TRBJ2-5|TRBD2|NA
TGTGCCAGCAGTTCCCGTGGGAGGGCCCAGTACTTC
CASSSRGRAQYF
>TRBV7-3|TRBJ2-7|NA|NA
TGTGCCAGCAGCTTATCACATAGGGCATACTACGAGCAGTACTTC
CASSLSHRAYYEQYF
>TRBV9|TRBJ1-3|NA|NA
TGTGCCAGCAGCGCACCTCAGACGAGAAACACCATATATTTT
CASSAPQTRNTIYF
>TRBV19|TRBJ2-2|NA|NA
TGTGCCAGTCGCACAGGGACTGCTAACACCGGGGAGCTGTTTTTT
CASRTGTANTGELFF
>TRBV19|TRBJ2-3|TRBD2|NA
TGTGCCAGTAGTATAGGAGGCGGGGGGGCCCCAGATACGCAGTATTTT
CASSIGGGGAPDTQYF
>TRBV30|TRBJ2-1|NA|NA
TGTGCCTGGAGACCCCTAAGTGCGGGGTACAATGAGCAGTTCTTC
CAWRPLSAGYNEQFF
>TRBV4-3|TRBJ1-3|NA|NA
TGCGCCAGCAGCGGCCTGCACAGTGGAAACACCATATATTTT
CASSGLHSGNTIYF
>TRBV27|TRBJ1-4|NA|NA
TGTGCCAGCAGTTATTTAGTTGGGCAGGGTGTAGAAAAACTGTTTTTT
CASSYLVGQGVEKLFF
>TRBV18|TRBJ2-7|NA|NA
TGTGCCAGCTCACCCGGGACGATCACTGAGCAGTACTTC
CASSPGTITEQYF
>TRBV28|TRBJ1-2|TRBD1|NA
TGTGCCAGCAGTTTAGGAAGGACAGGGGCCTATGGCTACACCTTC
CASSLGRTGAYGYTF
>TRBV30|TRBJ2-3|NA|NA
TGTGCTTCCTCCCTCACAGATACGCAGTATTTT
CASSLTDTQYF
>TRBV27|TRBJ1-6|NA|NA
TGTGCCAGCAGTTTATCAGGGGTTTTCTCTAATTCACCCCTCCACTTT
CASSLSGVFSNSPLHF
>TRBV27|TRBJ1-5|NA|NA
TGTGCCAGCAGTTTAAAGGGTCAGCCCCAGCATTTT
CASSLKGQPQHF
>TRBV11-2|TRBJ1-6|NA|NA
TGTGCCAGCACCCCGGGGGGGCGTAATAATTCACCCCTCCACTTT
CASTPGGRNNSPLHF
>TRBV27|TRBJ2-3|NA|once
TGTGCCAGCAGTTTTGTAGGGGGGAGCGACGATACGCAGTATTTT
CASSFVGGSDDTQYF
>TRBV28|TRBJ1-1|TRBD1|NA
TGTGCCACCCTTAGACAGGGAGGGGGCACTGAAGCTTTCTTT
CATLRQGGGTEAFF
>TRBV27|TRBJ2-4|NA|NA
TGTGCCAGCACCCCGGGGTCGAGTGCCAAAAACATTCAGTACTTC
CASTPGSSAKNIQYF
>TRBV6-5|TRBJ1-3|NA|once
TGTGCCAGCAGTTACGAGTCTCCCTCTGGAAACACCATATATTTT
CASSYESPSGNTIYF
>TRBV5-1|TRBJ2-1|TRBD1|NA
TGCGCCAGCAGCTCCGGGACAGGGGCCCTCCCGACCCCCAATGAGCAGTTCTTC
CASSSGTGALPTPNEQFF
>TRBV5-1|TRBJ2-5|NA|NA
TGCGCCAGCAGCTTCGTCAGACTCCAAGAGACCCAGTACTTC
CASSFVRLQETQYF
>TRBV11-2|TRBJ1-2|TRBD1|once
TGTGCCAGCAGCTCGGACAGGGGGCACTATGGCTACACCTTC
CASSSDRGHYGYTF
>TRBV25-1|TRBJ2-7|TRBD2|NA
TGTGCCAGCAGTGAAATAAGGGCGGGGGTCCGGGAGCAGTACTTC
CASSEIRAGVREQYF
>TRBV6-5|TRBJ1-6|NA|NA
TGTGCCAGCAGTAACTCAGGGGATTATAATTCACCCCTCCACTTT
CASSNSGDYNSPLHF
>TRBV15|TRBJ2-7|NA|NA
TGTGCCACCAGCACCGGGACCCACTACGAGCAGTACTTC
CATSTGTHYEQYF
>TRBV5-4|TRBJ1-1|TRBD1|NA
TGTGCCAGCAACACCGGGACAGGGGGCACGAACACTGAAGCTTTCTTT
CASNTGTGGTNTEAFF
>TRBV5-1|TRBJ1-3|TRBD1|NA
TGCGCCAGCAGCTTGGATACAGGGGGATCTGGAAACACCATATATTTT
CASSLDTGGSGNTIYF
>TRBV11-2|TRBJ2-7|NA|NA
TGTGCCAGCAGCTTAACCAATGACAGAATGTACGAGCAGTACTTC
CASSLTNDRMYEQYF
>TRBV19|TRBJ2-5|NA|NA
TGTGCCAGCCTGGGACGGCTACAAGAGACCCAGTACTTC
CASLGRLQETQYF
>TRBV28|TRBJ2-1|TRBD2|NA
TGTGCCAGCAGACTAACTAGCGGGGGGGAAAATGAGCAGTTCTTC
CASRLTSGGENEQFF
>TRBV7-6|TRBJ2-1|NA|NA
TGTGCCAGCAGCTTGGGGAGATTATTTGAGCAGTTCTTC
CASSLGRLFEQFF
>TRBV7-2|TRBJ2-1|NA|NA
TGTGCCAGCAGCCGCCAAAGGGGTTATGAGCAGTTCTTC
CASSRQRGYEQFF
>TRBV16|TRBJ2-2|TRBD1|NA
TGTGCCAGCAGCCAAGCCCCGGGACAGGGGGCCGGGGAGCTGTTTTTT
CASSQAPGQGAGELFF
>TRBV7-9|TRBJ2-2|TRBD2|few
TGTGCCAGCAGCCATACGCAACCGACTAGCGGGACAGGCGGGGAGCTGTTTTTT
CASSHTQPTSGTGGELFF
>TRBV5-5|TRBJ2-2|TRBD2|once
TGTGCCAGCAGCCGGCAGGGGCTAGCGGGGGCCGGGGAGCTGTTTTTT
CASSRQGLAGAGELFF
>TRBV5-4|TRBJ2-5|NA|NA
TGTGCCAGCAGCTTCGGTGGCCGGGGGCAAGAGACCCAGTACTTC
CASSFGGRGQETQYF
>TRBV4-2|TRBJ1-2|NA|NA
TGTGCCAGCAGCCAAGCGACAGCACCTAACTATGGCTACACCTTC
CASSQATAPNYGYTF
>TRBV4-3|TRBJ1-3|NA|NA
TGCGCCAGCAGCCAAGCCCGGCCAGGGAAGTACGGAAACACCATATATTTT
CASSQARPGKYGNTIYF
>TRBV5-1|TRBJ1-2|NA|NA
TGTGCCAGCAGCTTAAACTATGGCTACACCTTC
CASSLNYGYTF
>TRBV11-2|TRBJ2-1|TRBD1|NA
TGTGCCAGCAGCGTTGGGACAGGGGCTTACAATGAGCAGTTCTTC
CASSVGTGAYNEQFF
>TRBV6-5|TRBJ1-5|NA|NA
TGTGCCAGCAGTTACGGGGGGGCCAATCAGCCCCAGCATTTT
CASSYGGANQPQHF
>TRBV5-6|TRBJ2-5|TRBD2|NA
TGTGCCAGCAGCTTGGCTCGAGCGGGAGGTCAGACCCAGTACTTC
CASSLARAGGQTQYF
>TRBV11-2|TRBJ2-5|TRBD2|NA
TGTGCCAGCAGCCCCGGGGGGGGGTACCAAGAGACCCAGTACTTC
CASSPGGGYQETQYF
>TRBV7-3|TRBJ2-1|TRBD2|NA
TGTGCCAGCAGCCTAGAGTCGGGACTAGCGGACAATGAGCAGTTCTTC
CASSLESGLADNEQFF
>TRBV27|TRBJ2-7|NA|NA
TGTGCCAGCAGTCCGACAGCGACCGGGACCTTGACCTACGAGCAGTACTTC
CASSPTATGTLTYEQYF
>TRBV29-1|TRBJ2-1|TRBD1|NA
TGCAGCGTTGGGACAGGGTACAATGAGCAGTTCTTC
CSVGTGYNEQFF
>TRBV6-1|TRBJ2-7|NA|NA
TGTGCCAGCAGTGCAGGGGGAGGCTACGAGCAGTACTTC
CASSAGGGYEQYF
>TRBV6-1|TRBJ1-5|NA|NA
TGTGCCAGCAGGGGCAATCAGCCCCAGCATTTT
CASRGNQPQHF